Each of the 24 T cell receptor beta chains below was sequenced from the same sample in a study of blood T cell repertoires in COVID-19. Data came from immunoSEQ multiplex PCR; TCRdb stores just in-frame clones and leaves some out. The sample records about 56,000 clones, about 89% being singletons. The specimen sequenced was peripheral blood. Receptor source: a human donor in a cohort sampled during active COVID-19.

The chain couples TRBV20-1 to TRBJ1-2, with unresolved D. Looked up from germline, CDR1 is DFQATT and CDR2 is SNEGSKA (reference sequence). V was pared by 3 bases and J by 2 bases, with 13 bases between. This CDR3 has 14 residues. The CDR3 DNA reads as TGCAGTGCTAGTGCCGGTTTGCTAAACTATGGCTACACCTTC. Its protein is CSASAGLLNYGYTF.

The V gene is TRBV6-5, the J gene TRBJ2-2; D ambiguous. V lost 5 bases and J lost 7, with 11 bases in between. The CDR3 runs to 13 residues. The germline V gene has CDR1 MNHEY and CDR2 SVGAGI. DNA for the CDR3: TGTGCCAGCAGTACCCTAACGGGCGGGGAGCTGTTTTTT. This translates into CASSTLTGGELFF.

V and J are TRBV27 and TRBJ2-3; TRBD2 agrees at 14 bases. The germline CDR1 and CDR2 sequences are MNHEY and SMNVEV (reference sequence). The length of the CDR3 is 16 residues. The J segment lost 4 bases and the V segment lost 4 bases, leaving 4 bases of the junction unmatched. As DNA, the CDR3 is TGTGCCAGCAGTTGGGGGACTAGCGGGGGCGCAGATACGCAGTATTTT. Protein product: CASSWGTSGGADTQYF.

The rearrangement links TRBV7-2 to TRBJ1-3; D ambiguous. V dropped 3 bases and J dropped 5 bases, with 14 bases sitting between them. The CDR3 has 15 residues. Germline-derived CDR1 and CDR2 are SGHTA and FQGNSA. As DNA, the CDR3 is TGTGCCAGCAGCTTTGACAAGTCTCTGAGAAACACCATATATTTT. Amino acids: CASSFDKSLRNTIYF.

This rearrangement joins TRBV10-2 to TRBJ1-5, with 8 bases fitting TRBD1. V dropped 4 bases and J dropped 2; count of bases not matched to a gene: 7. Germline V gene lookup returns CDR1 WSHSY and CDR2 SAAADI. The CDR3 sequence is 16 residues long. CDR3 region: CASSADRDRGNQPQHF. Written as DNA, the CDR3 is TGCGCCAGCAGTGCGGACAGGGACAGAGGCAATCAGCCCCAGCATTTT.

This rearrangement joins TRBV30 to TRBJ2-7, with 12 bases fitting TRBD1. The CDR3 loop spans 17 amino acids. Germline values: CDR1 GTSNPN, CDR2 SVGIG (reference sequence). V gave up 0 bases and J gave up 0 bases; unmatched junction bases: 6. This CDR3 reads CAWSVKVGQGASYEQYF. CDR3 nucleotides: TGTGCCTGGAGTGTAAAGGTGGGACAGGGGGCCTCCTACGAGCAGTACTTC.

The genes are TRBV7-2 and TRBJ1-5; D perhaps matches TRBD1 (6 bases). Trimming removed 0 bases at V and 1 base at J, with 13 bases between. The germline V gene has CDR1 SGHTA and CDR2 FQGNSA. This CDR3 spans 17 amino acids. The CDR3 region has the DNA TGTGCCAGCAGCTTAGCGAGGCAGGGGAGAAGCAATCAGCCCCAGCATTTT. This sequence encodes CASSLARQGRSNQPQHF.

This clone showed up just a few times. The CDR3 nucleotides are TGTGCCTGGAGTGCATATAGACAGGGTCATAATTCACCCCTCCACTTT. It specifies CAWSAYRQGHNSPLHF. The rearrangement links TRBV30 to TRBJ1-6, with 7 positions matching TRBD1. J lost 5 bases, V lost 1 base, and 8 bases had no gene match. This CDR3 has 16 amino acids. Germline V gene sequence: CDR1 GTSNPN, CDR2 SVGIG (reference sequence). Combining the CDR3 with reference TRBV30 and TRBJ1-6 gives the whole variable domain SQTIHQWPATLVQPVGSPLSLECTVEGTSNPNLYWYRQAAGRGLQLLFYSVGIGQISSEVPQNLSASRPQDRQFILSSKKLLLSDSGFYLCAWSAYRQGHNSPLHFGNGTRLTVT.

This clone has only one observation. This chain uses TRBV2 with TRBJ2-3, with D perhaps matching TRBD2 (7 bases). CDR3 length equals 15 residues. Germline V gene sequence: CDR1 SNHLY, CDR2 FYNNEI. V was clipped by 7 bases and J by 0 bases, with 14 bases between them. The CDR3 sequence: CASKVGGPSTDTQYF. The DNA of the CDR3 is TGTGCCAGCAAGGTGGGGGGGCCGAGCACAGATACGCAGTATTTT.

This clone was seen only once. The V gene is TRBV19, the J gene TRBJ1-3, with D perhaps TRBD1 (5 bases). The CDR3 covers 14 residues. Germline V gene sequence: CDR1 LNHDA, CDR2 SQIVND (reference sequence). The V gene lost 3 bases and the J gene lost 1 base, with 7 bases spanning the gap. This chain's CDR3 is CASSISGSGNTIYF. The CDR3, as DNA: TGTGCCAGTAGTATCTCAGGGTCTGGAAACACCATATATTTT.

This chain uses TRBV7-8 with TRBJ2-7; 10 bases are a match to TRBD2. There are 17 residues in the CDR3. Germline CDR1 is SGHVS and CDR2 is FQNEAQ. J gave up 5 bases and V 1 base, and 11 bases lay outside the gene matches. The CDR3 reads CASSLVQRGLANNEQYF. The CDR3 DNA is TGTGCCAGCAGCTTAGTGCAACGGGGACTAGCGAACAACGAGCAGTACTTC.

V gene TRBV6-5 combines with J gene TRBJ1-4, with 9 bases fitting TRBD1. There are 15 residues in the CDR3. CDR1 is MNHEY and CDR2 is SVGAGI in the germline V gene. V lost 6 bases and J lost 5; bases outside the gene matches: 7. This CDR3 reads CASRDGQGWNEKLFF. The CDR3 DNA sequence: TGTGCCAGCAGGGACGGACAGGGGTGGAATGAAAAACTGTTTTTT.

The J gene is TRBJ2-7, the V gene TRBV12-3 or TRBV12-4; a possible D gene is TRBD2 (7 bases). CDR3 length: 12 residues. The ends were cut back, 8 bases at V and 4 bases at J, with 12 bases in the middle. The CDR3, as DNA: TGTGCCAGCGGGGGAGGGGGGTACGAGCAGTACTTC. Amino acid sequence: CASGGGGYEQYF.

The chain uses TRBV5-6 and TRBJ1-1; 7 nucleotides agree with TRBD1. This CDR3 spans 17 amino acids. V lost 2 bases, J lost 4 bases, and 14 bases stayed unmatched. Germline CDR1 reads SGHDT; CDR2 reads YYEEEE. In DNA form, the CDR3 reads TGTGCCAGCAGCTTTTACCCAGGGACAGAAGTCTTCACTGAAGCTTTCTTT. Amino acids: CASSFYPGTEVFTEAFF.

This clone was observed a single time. CDR3 protein: CASSQDRVNYGYTF. CDR3 coding DNA: TGTGCCAGCAGCCAGGACAGGGTTAACTATGGCTACACCTTC. V gene TRBV3-1 (or the pseudogene TRBV3-2) combines with J gene TRBJ1-2; 8 bases are shared with TRBD1. CDR1 and CDR2 (germline): LGHDT, YNNKEL (reference sequence). The CDR3 loop spans 14 amino acids. Trimming at V came to 3 bases and at J to 1 base, leaving 1 base not matched to a gene.

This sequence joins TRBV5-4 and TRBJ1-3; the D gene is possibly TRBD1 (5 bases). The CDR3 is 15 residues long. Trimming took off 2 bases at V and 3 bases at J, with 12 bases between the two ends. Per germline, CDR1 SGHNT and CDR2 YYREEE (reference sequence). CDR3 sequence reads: CASSFPGTGGNTIYF. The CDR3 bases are TGTGCCAGCAGCTTTCCAGGGACTGGTGGAAACACCATATATTTT. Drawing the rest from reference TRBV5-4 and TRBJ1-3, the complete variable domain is ETGVTQSPTHLIKTRGQQVTLRCSSQSGHNTVSWYQQALGQGPQFIFQYYREEENGRGNFPPRFSGLQFPNYSSELNVNALELDDSALYLCASSFPGTGGNTIYFGEGSWLTVV.

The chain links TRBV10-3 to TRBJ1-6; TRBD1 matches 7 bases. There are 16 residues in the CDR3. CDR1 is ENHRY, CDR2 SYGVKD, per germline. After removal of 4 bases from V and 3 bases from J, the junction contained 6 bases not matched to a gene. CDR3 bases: TGTGCCATCAGTGCGGACAGGACGGACTATAATTCACCCCTCCACTTT. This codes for CAISADRTDYNSPLHF.

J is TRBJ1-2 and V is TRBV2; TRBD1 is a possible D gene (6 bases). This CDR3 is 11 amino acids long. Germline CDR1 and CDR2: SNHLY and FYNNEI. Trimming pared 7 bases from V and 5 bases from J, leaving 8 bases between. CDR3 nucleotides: TGTGCCAGCAAACAGGGTTATGGCTACACCTTC. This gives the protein CASKQGYGYTF. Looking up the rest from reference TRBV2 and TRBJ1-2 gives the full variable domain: EPEVTQTPSHQVTQMGQEVILRCVPISNHLYFYWYRQILGQKVEFLVSFYNNEISEKSEIFDDQFSVERPDGSNFTLKIRSTKLEDSAMYFCASKQGYGYTFGSGTRLTVV.

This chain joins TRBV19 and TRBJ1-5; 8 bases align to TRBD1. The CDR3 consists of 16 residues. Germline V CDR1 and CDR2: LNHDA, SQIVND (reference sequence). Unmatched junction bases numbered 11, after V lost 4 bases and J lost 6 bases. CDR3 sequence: CASSTGDRLIVQPQHF. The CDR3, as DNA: TGTGCCAGTAGTACTGGGGACAGGTTAATAGTTCAGCCCCAGCATTTT.

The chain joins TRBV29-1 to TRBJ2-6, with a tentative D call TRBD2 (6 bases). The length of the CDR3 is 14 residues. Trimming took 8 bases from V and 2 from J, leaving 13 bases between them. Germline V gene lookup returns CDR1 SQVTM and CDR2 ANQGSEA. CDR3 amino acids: CSTRRGAGANVLTF. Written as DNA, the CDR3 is TGCAGCACCAGGAGGGGTGCTGGGGCCAACGTCCTGACTTTC.

This CDR3 reads CASSGPVWGEETQYF. CDR3 DNA sequence: TGTGCCAGCAGCGGCCCCGTGTGGGGCGAAGAGACCCAGTACTTC. This rearrangement joins TRBV9 to TRBJ2-5; a possible D gene is TRBD1 (5 bases). Germline V gene data show CDR1 as SGDLS and CDR2 as YYNGEE. Trimming left V 3 bases short and J 3 bases short, with 15 bases between. There are 15 residues in the CDR3.

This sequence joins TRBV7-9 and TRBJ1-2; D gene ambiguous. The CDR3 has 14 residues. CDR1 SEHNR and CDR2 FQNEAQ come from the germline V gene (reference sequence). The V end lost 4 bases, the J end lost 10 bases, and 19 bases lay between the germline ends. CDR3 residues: CASSSSRRAGIYTF. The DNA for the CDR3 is TGTGCCAGCAGCTCCAGCCGTCGCGCGGGAATCTACACCTTC. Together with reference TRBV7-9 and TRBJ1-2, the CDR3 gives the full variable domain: DTGVSQNPRHKITKRGQNVTFRCDPISEHNRLYWYRQTLGQGPEFLTYFQNEAQLEKSRLLSDRFSAERPKGSFSTLEIQRTEQGDSAMYLCASSSSRRAGIYTFGSGTRLTVV.

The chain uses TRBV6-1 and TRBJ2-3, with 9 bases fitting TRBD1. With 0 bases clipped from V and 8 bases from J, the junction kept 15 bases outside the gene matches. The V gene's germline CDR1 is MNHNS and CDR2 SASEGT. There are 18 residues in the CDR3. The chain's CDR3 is CASSEAFGQGTPQGTQYF. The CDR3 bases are TGTGCCAGCAGTGAAGCTTTTGGACAGGGGACTCCTCAAGGTACGCAGTATTTT.

Written as DNA, the CDR3 is TGTGCCAGCAGAAAAATAACAGGCGATCAGCCCCAGCATTTT. It yields the protein CASRKITGDQPQHF. The chain has TRBV6-5 and TRBJ1-5, with D tentatively TRBD1 (5 bases). Trimming removed 6 bases at V and 5 bases at J, with 14 bases between. CDR3 length equals 14 residues. Per germline, CDR1 MNHEY and CDR2 SVGAGI.